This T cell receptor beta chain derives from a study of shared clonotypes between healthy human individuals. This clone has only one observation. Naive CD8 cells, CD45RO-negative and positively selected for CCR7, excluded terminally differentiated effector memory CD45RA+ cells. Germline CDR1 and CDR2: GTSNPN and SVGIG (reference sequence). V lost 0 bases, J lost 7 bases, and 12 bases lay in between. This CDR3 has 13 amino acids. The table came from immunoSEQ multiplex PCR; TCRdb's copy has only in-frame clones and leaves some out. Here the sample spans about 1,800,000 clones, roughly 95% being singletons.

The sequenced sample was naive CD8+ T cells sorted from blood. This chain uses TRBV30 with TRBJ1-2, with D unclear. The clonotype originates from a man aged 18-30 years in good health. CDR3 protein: CAWSVVTGAGYTF. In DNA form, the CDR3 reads TGTGCCTGGAGTGTAGTGACGGGCGCTGGCTACACCTTC.